This T cell receptor (beta chain) emerged from a study of cytomegalovirus exposure and HLA in healthy donors. The study's findings and limits: Upon later analysis, HLA-associated TCR beta chains proved more clonally expanded than other, equally common chains.

Trimming took 8 bases from V and 9 from J, leaving 22 bases between them. Germline CDR1 reads GTSNPN; CDR2 reads SVGIG (reference sequence). This CDR3 spans 13 amino acids. The PCR employed 60 Vbeta primers together with 13 Jbeta primers. Clones were read by immunoSEQ multiplex PCR, and TCRdb kept only the in-frame ones, dropping some. The profile shows about 260,000 clones, 70% to 90% of them singletons. A note on this clone: Its antigen is not known.

This clonotype originated in a woman in her 40s in good health and CMV-seropositive. The chain employs TRBV30 and TRBJ1-2; D remains ambiguous. The specimen was PBMCs. The CDR3, as DNA: TGTGCCGCGAACCCGGGGAGGGAGGTGAGCTACACCTTC. Translating it yields CAANPGREVSYTF.